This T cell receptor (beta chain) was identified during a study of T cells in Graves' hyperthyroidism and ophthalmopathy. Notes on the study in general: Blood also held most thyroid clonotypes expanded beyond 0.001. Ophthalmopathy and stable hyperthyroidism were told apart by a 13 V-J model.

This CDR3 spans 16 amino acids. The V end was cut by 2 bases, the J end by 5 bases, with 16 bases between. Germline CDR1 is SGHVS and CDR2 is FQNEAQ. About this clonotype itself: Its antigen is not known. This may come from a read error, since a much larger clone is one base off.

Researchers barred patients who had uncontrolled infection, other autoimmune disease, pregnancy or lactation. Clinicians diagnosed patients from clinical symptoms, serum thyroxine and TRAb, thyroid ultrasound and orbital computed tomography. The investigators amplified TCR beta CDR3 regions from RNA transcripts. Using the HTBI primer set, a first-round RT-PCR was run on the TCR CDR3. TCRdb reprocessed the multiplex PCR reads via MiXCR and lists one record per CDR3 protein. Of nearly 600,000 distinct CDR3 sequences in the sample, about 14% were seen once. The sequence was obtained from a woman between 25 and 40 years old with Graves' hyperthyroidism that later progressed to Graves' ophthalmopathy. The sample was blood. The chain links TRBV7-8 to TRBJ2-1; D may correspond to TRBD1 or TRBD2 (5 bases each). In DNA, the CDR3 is TGTGCCAGCAGCTTATTTGCCGGAGGACATGACAATGAGCAGTTCTTC. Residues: CASSLFAGGHDNEQFF.